One sample yielded the 6 T cell receptor beta chains listed below, sequenced in a study of blood T cell repertoires in COVID-19. Here immunoSEQ multiplex PCR was the method, and the copy in TCRdb shows in-frame clones only, minus some. The table includes a few hundred thousand clones, 88% detected once. Sequencing was done on a sample of PBMCs or T cells enriched from blood (not recorded which). These receptors came from a woman aged 40 to 50 with acute COVID-19.

The chain employs TRBV28 and TRBJ1-4, with TRBD1 matching 7 bases. Unmatched junction bases numbered 15, after V lost 7 bases and J lost 7 bases. Germline V gene sequence: CDR1 MDHEN, CDR2 SYDVKM. CDR3 length: 16 residues. For the CDR3, the DNA is TGTGCCAGCACCGTTCCCCCAGGTCAGGGGGGTGAAAAACTGTTTTTT. This encodes CASTVPPGQGGEKLFF.

The chain couples TRBV29-1 to TRBJ1-1; D possibly corresponds to TRBD1 (6 bases). CDR3 length: 12 amino acids. Germline lookup yields CDR1 SQVTM and CDR2 ANQGSEA. Trimming removed 4 bases at V and 3 bases at J, with 9 bases between. The CDR3 nucleotides are TGCAGCGTTGCAGGGGTCCACACTGAAGCTTTCTTT. This encodes CSVAGVHTEAFF.

CDR3 DNA: TGTGCCAGCAGTTCGACAGGGACCAATCAGCCCCAGCATTTT. It encodes CASSSTGTNQPQHF. The chain is built from TRBV6-2 or TRBV6-3 and TRBJ1-5; 7 positions agree with TRBD1. CDR1 MNHEY and CDR2 SVGEGT come from the germline V gene. The trim removed 4 bases at V and 3 bases at J, leaving 3 bases unmatched. This CDR3 contains 14 residues.

This chain links TRBV5-4 with TRBJ1-2, with D possibly TRBD1 on 5 matching bases. The V and J ends lost 2 bases and 7 bases respectively, with 15 bases between them. The CDR3 contains 14 residues. Germline V gene data show CDR1 as SGHNT and CDR2 as YYREEE (reference sequence). The CDR3 region is CASSLSGTFVGYTF. The CDR3, as DNA: TGTGCCAGCAGCTTAAGCGGGACGTTTGTTGGCTACACCTTC.

V gene TRBV28 combines with J gene TRBJ2-7; TRBD1 matches 8 bases. J was trimmed by 2 bases and V by 5 bases; bases with no gene match: 11. The CDR3 spans 16 residues. Germline V CDR1 and CDR2: MDHEN, SYDVKM. The CDR3 region is CASSVSTGGPPYEQYF. In DNA, the CDR3 is TGTGCCAGCAGTGTCTCTACAGGGGGTCCTCCCTACGAGCAGTACTTC.

As DNA, the CDR3 is TGTGCCAGCAGTTACACCCGGGGGAGCACTGAAGCTTTCTTT. Its protein is CASSYTRGSTEAFF. The rearrangement uses TRBV6-5 and TRBJ1-1; tentatively, D is TRBD1 (5 bases). Germline V lookup: CDR1 MNHEY, CDR2 SVGAGI. V was pared by 2 bases and J by 4 bases, with 11 bases between. The CDR3 has 14 residues.